The 24 T cell receptor beta chains reported below all come from one sample, sequenced in a study of T cells in Graves' hyperthyroidism and ophthalmopathy. What was amplified from RNA transcripts were TCR beta CDR3 regions. The TCR CDR3 first-round RT-PCR relied on the HTBI primer set. TCRdb redid the calling of the multiplex PCR reads with MiXCR, one entry per CDR3 protein. The sample yields approximately 600,000 distinct CDR3 sequences, roughly 20% seen once. Material for sequencing was blood. The receptors were sampled from a man under 40 with Graves' ophthalmopathy.

This clonotype was detected a few times. This rearrangement joins TRBV11-2 to TRBJ2-7; D might be TRBD2 (6 bases). CDR1 and CDR2 from the germline V gene are SGHAT and FQNNGV. Trimming pared 4 bases from V and 5 bases from J, leaving 15 bases between. This CDR3 spans 14 amino acids. CDR3 loop: CASSSAGGYHEQYF. Here the CDR3 DNA reads TGTGCCAGCAGCTCCGCTGGGGGGTACCACGAGCAGTACTTC.

V usage is TRBV6-5 and J usage is TRBJ1-2; a possible D gene is TRBD1 (6 bases). Germline lookup yields CDR1 MNHEY and CDR2 SVGAGI. The V and J ends lost 4 bases and 6 bases respectively, with 18 bases between them. The CDR3 covers 15 residues. The CDR3 region has the DNA TGTGCCAGCAGTTTATTGGGGGCCCTCGAGGATGGCTACACCTTC. Translated: CASSLLGALEDGYTF.

A word on this clonotype: A read error is possible here, since a much larger clone lies one base away. V is TRBV2 and J is TRBJ2-7; D is undetermined. The V gene's germline CDR1 is SNHLY and CDR2 FYNNEI. CDR3 size: 13 residues. CDR3: CASSGQFSCEQYF. Here the CDR3 DNA reads TGTGCCAGCAGTGGCCAGTTCTCCTGCGAGCAGTACTTC. Using reference TRBV2 and TRBJ2-7 for the parts outside the CDR3, the full variable domain is EPEVTQTPSHQVTQMGQEVILRCVPISNHLYFYWYRQILGQKVEFLVSFYNNEISEKSEIFDDQFSVERPDGSNFTLKIRSTKLEDSAMYFCASSGQFSCEQYFGPGTRLTVT.

This clonotype has just one count. This chain links TRBV13 with TRBJ2-1; D not resolved. CDR1 and CDR2 from the germline V gene are PRHDT and FYEKMQ (reference sequence). Trimming left V 1 base short and J 7 bases short, with 8 bases between. This CDR3 region has 13 residues. Here the CDR3 reads CASSLAVTNEQFF. Written as DNA, the CDR3 is TGTGCCAGCAGCTTAGCCGTGACTAATGAGCAGTTCTTC. The whole variable domain, remainder taken from reference TRBV13 and TRBJ2-1, is AAGVIQSPRHLIKEKRETATLKCYPIPRHDTVYWYQQGPGQDPQFLISFYEKMQSDKGSIPDRFSAQQFSDYHSELNMSSLELGDSALYFCASSLAVTNEQFFGPGTRLTVL.

V is TRBV2 and J is TRBJ1-6, with a weak D call TRBD1 (6 bases). Per germline, CDR1 SNHLY and CDR2 FYNNEI. This CDR3 has 19 residues. Between the trimmed V and J ends, which lost 7 bases and 0 bases, there was a span of 22 bases. This CDR3 reads CASKLAGTRRSSYNSPLHF. CDR3 in DNA: TGTGCCAGCAAATTGGCCGGGACACGCAGGAGCTCCTATAATTCACCCCTCCACTTT.

Only a few counts were recorded for this clonotype. Here the CDR3 DNA reads TGTGCCAGCAGTTCATCTGACAGGAACTATGGCTACACCTTC. It specifies CASSSSDRNYGYTF. J is TRBJ1-2 and V is TRBV28, with D maybe TRBD1 (6 bases). V lost 4 bases and J 2 bases, leaving 11 bases between the germline ends. Germline-derived CDR1 and CDR2 are MDHEN and SYDVKM. There are 14 residues in the CDR3.

The V call is TRBV19, the J call TRBJ1-2; 8 positions match TRBD1. Germline V lookup: CDR1 LNHDA, CDR2 SQIVND (reference sequence). The J segment lost 0 bases and the V segment lost 6 bases, leaving 9 bases of the junction unmatched. The CDR3 consists of 16 residues. CDR3 nucleotide sequence: TGTGCCAGTAGCTCCAGGGGGCGGCACTCTAACTATGGCTACACCTTC. Amino acid sequence: CASSSRGRHSNYGYTF.

This chain links TRBV7-2 with TRBJ2-1; TRBD2 might be the D (6 bases). The CDR3 consists of 15 residues. The germline V and J ends were trimmed by 1 base and 4 bases, with 11 bases remaining between them. The V gene's germline CDR1 is SGHTA and CDR2 FQGNSA. The CDR3 DNA is TGTGCCAGCAGCTTAGTGACTAGTGTGTACAATGAGCAGTTCTTC. Translation gives CASSLVTSVYNEQFF.

Many counts were recorded for this clonotype. This chain uses TRBV28 with TRBJ1-2; 8 bases match TRBD1. The CDR3 runs 16 residues. V was pared by 1 base and J by 6 bases, with 10 bases of the junction left unmatched. CDR1 and CDR2 from the germline V gene are MDHEN and SYDVKM. CDR3 nucleotide sequence: TGTGCCAGCAGTTTATCCCAGGGGGCTTTCGAAAATGGCTACACCTTC. As protein: CASSLSQGAFENGYTF.

The table lists this clonotype with many counts. V and J are TRBV7-2 and TRBJ2-7; 7 nucleotides agree with TRBD1. The V segment lost 1 base and the J segment 2 bases; nucleotides outside the gene matches: 2. The CDR3 extends over 14 amino acids. Germline V gene lookup returns CDR1 SGHTA and CDR2 FQGNSA. CDR3: CASSLVDRAYEQYF. The CDR3 DNA reads TGTGCCAGCAGCTTAGTAGACAGGGCCTACGAGCAGTACTTC.

This clonotype was seen repeatedly, ten times or more. This chain uses TRBV5-1 with TRBJ2-1; 7 bases match TRBD1. Unmatched junction bases numbered 6, after V lost 7 bases and J lost 5 bases. Germline V gene sequence: CDR1 SGHRS, CDR2 YFSETQ. The CDR3 runs to 13 residues. DNA for the CDR3: TGCGCCAGCCGGGACAGAACAGACAATGAGCAGTTCTTC. Protein: CASRDRTDNEQFF.

In regard to this clonotype: A much larger clone is a single base away; this may be a read error. The genes are TRBV18 and TRBJ2-1; no clear D. CDR1 KGHSH and CDR2 LQKENI come from the germline V gene. The CDR3 spans 12 residues. Trimming removed 3 bases at V and 7 bases at J, with 7 bases between. CDR3 sequence: CASSPEANEQFF. In nucleotides, the CDR3 is TGTGCCAGCTCACCTGAGGCGAATGAGCAGTTCTTC. The full variable domain, its missing parts supplied by reference TRBV18 and TRBJ2-1, is NAGVMQNPRHLVRRRGQEARLRCSPMKGHSHVYWYRQLPEEGLKFMVYLQKENIIDESGMPKERFSAEFPKEGPSILRIQQVVRGDSAAYFCASSPEANEQFFGPGTRLTVL.

J is TRBJ1-5 and V is TRBV30; no definite D call. Germline V gene data show CDR1 as GTSNPN and CDR2 as SVGIG (reference sequence). The length of the CDR3 is 16 residues. Trimming cost V 4 bases and J 0 bases, with 16 bases left between them. CDR3 DNA sequence: TGTGCCTGGAAGCTCCCGGGGAGTCGTAGCAATCAGCCCCAGCATTTT. Its translation: CAWKLPGSRSNQPQHF.

CDR3 sequence reads: CASSPRLAGASYEQYF. The CDR3 DNA reads as TGTGCCAGCAGTCCCCGACTAGCGGGAGCCTCCTACGAGCAGTACTTC. This sequence joins TRBV6-2 or TRBV6-3 and TRBJ2-7; 12 nucleotides agree with TRBD2. The trim removed 5 bases at V and 0 bases at J, leaving 5 bases unmatched. Germline V CDR1 and CDR2: MNHEY, SVGEGT. The CDR3 loop spans 16 amino acids.

Many counts were recorded for this clonotype. The chain has TRBV2 and TRBJ2-7, with 9 bases matching TRBD1. Germline CDR1 and CDR2: SNHLY and FYNNEI. The junction had 5 bases not matched to a gene; V was cut back by 6 bases and J by 5 bases. This CDR3 is 13 amino acids long. The CDR3 loop is CASRRTGDHEQYF. The DNA of the CDR3 is TGTGCCAGCAGAAGGACAGGGGATCACGAGCAGTACTTC.

The chain couples TRBV6-2 or TRBV6-3 to TRBJ2-3; D is perhaps TRBD2 (6 bases). Germline loops: CDR1 MNHEY, CDR2 SVGEGT. V gave up 0 bases and J gave up 0 bases, with 10 bases separating them. The CDR3 is 16 residues long. The CDR3 protein is CASSYSGGISTDTQYF. Here the CDR3 DNA reads TGTGCCAGCAGTTACTCTGGCGGGATCAGCACAGATACGCAGTATTTT.

This clonotype was observed many times. The chain joins TRBV20-1 to TRBJ1-2; D remains ambiguous. With 4 bases removed from V and 5 bases from J, the gap between germline ends came to 14 bases. The CDR3 runs to 13 residues. Germline loops: CDR1 DFQATT, CDR2 SNEGSKA (reference sequence). The CDR3 here is CSAKTPTYYGYTF. The CDR3 DNA is TGCAGTGCTAAAACACCCACCTATTATGGCTACACCTTC.

This clonotype was seen repeatedly, ten times or more. The chain links TRBV7-9 to TRBJ1-1, with TRBD1 identical over 8 bases. CDR1 SEHNR and CDR2 FQNEAQ come from the germline V gene (reference sequence). J lost 5 bases, V lost 5 bases, and 7 bases had no gene match. The CDR3 length is 14 residues. CDR3 in DNA: TGTGCCAGCAGCCCATGGACAGGGTGGACTGAAGCTTTCTTT. The encoded protein is CASSPWTGWTEAFF.

This clonotype showed up many times. V is TRBV12-3 or TRBV12-4 and J is TRBJ1-5, with D possibly TRBD1 on 6 matching bases. V was trimmed by 8 bases and J by 6 bases, leaving 14 bases between them. The length of the CDR3 is 13 residues. CDR3 nucleotides: TGTGCCAGCCGCGGGGGGGGCACTCAGCCCCAGCATTTT. This gives the protein CASRGGGTQPQHF.

The CDR3 sequence is CSARGRGTSGSTDTQYF. CDR3 nucleotides: TGCAGTGCTAGAGGGCGGGGGACTAGCGGATCCACAGATACGCAGTATTTT. V gene TRBV20-1 combines with J gene TRBJ2-3; TRBD2 matches at 11 bases. The germline gives CDR1 DFQATT, CDR2 SNEGSKA (reference sequence). The CDR3 covers 17 residues. Trimming at V came to 1 base and at J to 2 bases, leaving 8 bases not matched to a gene.

This clonotype was picked up a small number of times. As DNA, the CDR3 is TGCGCCAGCAGCTTATCGGGGGGCGGTGAAAAACTGTTTTTT. This gives the protein CASSLSGGGEKLFF. The chain uses TRBV5-1 and TRBJ1-4; tentatively, D is TRBD1 (6 bases). Per germline, CDR1 SGHRS and CDR2 YFSETQ. This CDR3 comprises 14 residues. V was clipped by 2 bases and J by 7 bases, with 12 bases between them.

This clonotype showed up just a few times. This chain uses TRBV19 with TRBJ1-5; D might be TRBD1 (5 bases). Germline V gene data show CDR1 as LNHDA and CDR2 as SQIVND (reference sequence). The CDR3 covers 14 residues. V was cut by 4 bases and J by 7 bases, with 14 bases left in between. Here the CDR3 DNA reads TGTGCCAGTAGTAGCGACCGGGACGGACAGCCCCAGCATTTT. Translated: CASSSDRDGQPQHF.

J is TRBJ2-5 and V is TRBV5-1; 9 bases fit TRBD1. Trimming removed 4 bases from V and 3 bases from J; junction bases left unmatched: 4. The CDR3 extends over 14 amino acids. Germline V gives CDR1 SGHRS, CDR2 YFSETQ. CDR3 region: CASSQGQGKETQYF. The DNA for the CDR3 is TGCGCCAGCAGCCAGGGACAGGGCAAAGAGACCCAGTACTTC.

This sequence joins TRBV7-9 and TRBJ2-7, with 11 nucleotides matching TRBD1. The CDR3 length is 14 residues. Germline V CDR1 and CDR2: SEHNR, FQNEAQ (reference sequence). The V gene end was trimmed by 4 bases and the J gene end by 5 bases; junction bases not matched to a gene: 4. The CDR3 sequence: CASSWTGGADEQYF. CDR3 DNA: TGTGCCAGCAGCTGGACAGGGGGCGCGGACGAGCAGTACTTC.